The present entry profiles one TCR beta chain with its context. This specimen belongs to a study of shared T cell receptors in the human thymus. Sequenced by immunoSEQ multiplex PCR; TCRdb stores in-frame clones only, minus some. This table holds 600,000 or so clones, around 87% found once. Germline CDR1 is SNHLY and CDR2 is FYNNEI. This CDR3 contains 15 residues. V dropped 7 bases and J dropped 1; count of bases not matched to a gene: 8. In addition, the sample was reused for a study of human thymus T cells. From that report: Related research described strongly overlapping thymic repertoires in unrelated people.

The TCR comes from a boy under two years old with a congenital heart defect. Sequences were obtained from thymocytes. The chain couples TRBV2 to TRBJ1-1; 8 nucleotides agree with TRBD1. In DNA form, the CDR3 reads TGTGCCAGCATTAAAAGGACAGGGCGGAACACTGAAGCTTTCTTT. Translating gives CASIKRTGRNTEAFF. Full variable domain (rest looked up from reference TRBV2 and TRBJ1-1): EPEVTQTPSHQVTQMGQEVILRCVPISNHLYFYWYRQILGQKVEFLVSFYNNEISEKSEIFDDQFSVERPDGSNFTLKIRSTKLEDSAMYFCASIKRTGRNTEAFFGQGTRLTVV.